The text below deals with one T cell receptor beta chain. Its target is unknown. This entry belongs to a study of shared clonotypes between healthy human individuals. The wider study: Donors had three CD4 naive, three CD4 memory, two CD8 naive and one CD8 memory plate apiece.

General study findings and limits: Enrolling few donors narrowed the genetic and exposure-history diversity that was represented.

The authors divided CD4+ cells into CD45RA+ naive and CD45RA-negative memory subsets. Assay runs were performed at deep level. Some clones are missing from TCRdb's copy, which holds only in-frame ones; the method was immunoSEQ multiplex PCR. The sample lists approximately 740,000 clones, around 67% occurring once. V lost 5 bases and J lost 4; bases outside the gene matches: 14. This CDR3 has 18 amino acids. Germline CDR1 PRHDT, CDR2 FYEKMQ (reference sequence). The sequenced material came from memory CD4+ T cells sorted from blood. The subset was: CD45RA-negative fraction. The receptor was isolated from a young woman in good health. The chain recombines TRBV13 with TRBJ1-1, with TRBD1 matching over 12 bases. CDR3 amino acids: CASSLRVGQGATTTEAFF. The DNA for the CDR3 is TGTGCCAGCAGCCTACGCGTGGGACAGGGGGCGACTACCACTGAAGCTTTCTTT.